This entry features one T cell receptor beta chain sequence. Profiled with immunoSEQ multiplex PCR; TCRdb holds only in-frame clones, not every one. Altogether about 250,000 clones are present, about 90% being singletons, with the ten largest covering approximately 12%. These data originate in a study of cytomegalovirus exposure and HLA in healthy donors. Study as a whole: Later analysis reported that the roughly 110 validation repertoires shared the platform of the roughly 630 first-cohort repertoires.

The CDR3 consists of 15 residues. J gave up 2 bases and V 6 bases, and 6 bases lay outside the gene matches. CDR1 and CDR2 from the germline V gene are SGHNT and YYREEE (reference sequence). V is TRBV5-4 and J is TRBJ1-2, with 11 bases identical to TRBD1. The material sequenced was PBMCs. The clonotype comes from a young man in good health and CMV-seropositive. CDR3 sequence: CASTSRDRGNYGYTF. The CDR3 bases are TGTGCCAGCACCTCCCGGGACAGGGGGAACTATGGCTACACCTTC.